The present TCR beta chain was sequenced within a study of blood T cells in healthy people across ages. Findings and limits, study-wide: Observed TCR beta diversity showed a strong correlation with the percentage of naive T cells as measured by flow cytometry. Lack of knowledge of donor CMV status possibly confounded expanded clonotype changes.

A sample-barcoded 5' primer and a J-beta primer mix were used in a second PCR of roughly 6 to 12 cycles. Each CDR3 protein gets one entry after TCRdb re-called the 5' RACE reads with MiXCR. The data contain about 1.6 million distinct CDR3 sequences, 34% of them singletons. This clonotype was observed many times. What it recognizes is unknown. The authors isolated at least 6.5 million PBMCs per sample. Germline V lookup: CDR1 DFQATT, CDR2 SNEGSKA (reference sequence). The V segment lost 3 bases and the J segment 5 bases; nucleotides outside the gene matches: 3. CDR3 length equals 13 residues. Sequencing was performed on blood. This chain uses TRBV20-1 with TRBJ2-1; 8 bases map to TRBD1. The source is a woman aged 25-40 years in good health. The CDR3 sequence: CSASGDRHNEQFF. Written as DNA, the CDR3 is TGCAGTGCTAGTGGGGACAGGCACAATGAGCAGTTCTTC.